The rows below give T cell receptor beta chains drawn from one sample of a study of glioma-infiltrating T cells. A single record per CDR3 protein comes from TCRdb applying MiXCR to the multiplex PCR reads. The sample carries around 350,000 distinct CDR3 sequences, more than 35% recorded once. Source material: glioma tissue, nonneoplastic brain tissue, or PBMCs (not recorded which). Receptors were obtained from a human donor with low-grade glioma or glioblastoma, undergoing nonglioma brain surgery, or in good health (not recorded which). Both conserved end residues are part of each CDR3. Each record gives: J gene, V gene, CDR3 protein.

TRBJ2-3,TRBV7-2,CASSLEASIYTDTQYF
TRBJ2-7,TRBV6-6,CASSLAGTYEHYF
TRBJ2-1,TRBV20-1,CSARRPYSYNEQFF
TRBJ1-5,TRBV20-1,CSATPGQLRSPQHF
TRBJ1-1,TRBV7-2,CASSYGPMNTEAFF
TRBJ2-3,TRBV6-5,CASSPFKREVVRDKQYF
TRBJ2-5,TRBV5-1,CASSRGSRETQYF
TRBJ2-1,TRBV27,CASSSDNNEQFF
TRBJ2-3,TRBV12-3/TRBV12-4,CASSLTSSPNTQYF
TRBJ2-7,TRBV20-1,CSARDGTSGYEQYF
TRBJ2-7,TRBV28,CASSLGKAEQYF
TRBJ2-7,TRBV7-2,CASSSFLAGPYEQYF
TRBJ1-1,TRBV11-1,CASSSIRGQGKNTEAFF
TRBJ1-5,TRBV7-9,CASSQGWGPNQPQHF
TRBJ2-7,TRBV7-9,CASSFGQGVLYEQYF
TRBJ2-4,TRBV25-1,CASSQGIADIQYF
TRBJ2-7,TRBV6-1,CASSSQLIAGEEQYF
TRBJ2-1,TRBV4-2,CASSQVYGTSRKGSYNEQFF
TRBJ1-5,TRBV6-1,CASIEGINQPQHF
TRBJ2-1,TRBV7-9,CASSPRDRGSGEQFF
TRBJ2-7,TRBV7-2,CASSLVTKLNHEQYF
TRBJ2-1,TRBV20-1,CSARDFSGRSDEQFF
TRBJ2-3,TRBV25-1,CASSEFGSTDTEYF